These T cell receptor beta chains were read from a single sample in a study of T cells in Graves' hyperthyroidism and ophthalmopathy. TCRdb reprocessed the multiplex PCR reads with MiXCR, giving one entry per CDR3 protein. This table holds some 460,000 distinct CDR3 sequences, around 16% found once. The sequenced sample was blood. These receptors originate from a woman between 18 and 29 years old with Graves' hyperthyroidism. Both conserved end residues are part of each CDR3. The D gene is left open where the match is weak. Only some rows state a clone size, as once, few, many or a class for expanded clones.

clone_size j_call cdr3_length v_call d_call cdr3_aa cdr3_nt
many TRBJ1-1 17 TRBV6-5 - CASSSQPKIETNTEAFF TGTGCCAGCAGTTCACAGCCGAAAATCGAGACGAACACTGAAGCTTTCTTT
many TRBJ2-5 11 TRBV7-6 - CASTDGETQYF TGTGCCAGCACCGACGGCGAGACCCAGTACTTC
many TRBJ2-7 17 TRBV6-5 TRBD1 CASSYGTGAGVPYEQYF TGTGCCAGCAGTTACGGGACAGGGGCTGGGGTTCCCTACGAGCAGTACTTC
few TRBJ2-5 15 TRBV11-2 TRBD1 CASSLGPGQGETQYF TGTGCCAGCAGCTTAGGGCCGGGACAGGGAGAGACCCAGTACTTC
many TRBJ2-5 14 TRBV5-1 - CASSLGPGEETQYF TGTGCCAGCAGCTTGGGCCCTGGTGAGGAGACCCAGTACTTC
many TRBJ1-2 15 TRBV2 TRBD1 CASTVPGTGLWGYTF TGTGCCAGCACCGTGCCCGGGACAGGGTTGTGGGGCTACACCTTC
- TRBJ1-3 16 TRBV7-9 - CASSLGLREAGNTIYF TGTGCCAGCAGCTTAGGTCTCAGGGAGGCTGGAAACACCATATATTTT
few TRBJ1-4 18 TRBV20-1 TRBD1 CSARAGTGRSTTNEKLFF TGCAGTGCTAGAGCCGGGACAGGGAGATCGACAACTAATGAAAAACTGTTTTTT
- TRBJ1-6 14 TRBV12-3/TRBV12-4 TRBD1 CASSMTGLNSPLHF TGTGCCAGCAGCATGACAGGGCTCAATTCACCCCTCCACTTT
- TRBJ2-1 14 TRBV20-1 TRBD1 CSARAGTVGNEQFF TGCAGTGCTAGAGCCGGGACAGTGGGCAATGAGCAGTTCTTC
many TRBJ2-1 14 TRBV2 TRBD2 CASRVSGSPNEQFF TGTGCCAGCAGAGTGAGCGGGAGCCCCAATGAGCAGTTCTTC
many TRBJ2-7 14 TRBV10-3 TRBD1 CAISVGQNTYEQYF TGTGCCATCAGTGTGGGACAGAATACTTACGAGCAGTACTTC
many TRBJ2-2 18 TRBV7-7 - CASSLRPQTQGATGELFF TGTGCTAGCAGCTTAAGACCGCAGACCCAGGGAGCCACCGGGGAGCTGTTTTTT
- TRBJ2-1 14 TRBV11-3 TRBD2 CASSFGTSRDEQFF TGTGCCAGCAGCTTTGGGACTAGTCGCGATGAGCAGTTCTTC
once TRBJ2-1 12 TRBV6-2/TRBV6-3 - CASKNSINEQFF TGTGCCAGCAAAAATTCGATCAATGAGCAGTTCTTC
many TRBJ1-1 15 TRBV15 - CATSRDVTENTEAFF TGTGCCACCAGCAGAGATGTGACAGAGAACACTGAAGCTTTCTTT
many TRBJ2-7 16 TRBV5-6 - CASSLYVTLGKYEQYF TGTGCCAGCAGCTTGTATGTAACCTTGGGAAAATACGAGCAGTACTTC
many TRBJ2-5 12 TRBV6-1 - CASSLPQGTQYF TGTGCCAGCAGCCTCCCCCAAGGGACCCAGTACTTC
many TRBJ1-2 14 TRBV28 TRBD1 CASRDRGVVGGYTF TGTGCCAGCAGAGACAGGGGTGTAGTGGGTGGCTACACCTTC
few TRBJ1-6 14 TRBV6-1 - CASSVPGANSPLHF TGTGCCAGCAGTGTCCCGGGCGCGAATTCACCCCTCCACTTT
many TRBJ2-3 16 TRBV12-3/TRBV12-4 TRBD1 CASSLGDRGFTDTQYF TGTGCCAGCAGTTTGGGAGACAGGGGTTTTACAGATACGCAGTATTTT
few TRBJ1-1 11 TRBV20-1 - CSAYAGTEAFF TGCAGTGCTTATGCAGGGACTGAAGCTTTCTTT
few TRBJ2-7 14 TRBV11-3 - CASSLPGVSYEQYF TGTGCCAGCAGCTTACCTGGGGTTTCCTACGAGCAGTACTTC
many TRBJ1-2 14 TRBV20-1 - CSAPVGGRINGYTF TGCAGTGCCCCGGTGGGGGGCCGAATTAATGGCTACACCTTC
many TRBJ1-2 15 TRBV20-1 - CSAREERVPGYGYTF TGCAGTGCTAGAGAGGAAAGGGTTCCTGGCTATGGCTACACCTTC
few TRBJ2-3 17 TRBV7-9 TRBD1 CASSLAGTGFSTDTQYF TGTGCCAGCAGCTTAGCGGGGACAGGTTTTAGCACAGATACGCAGTATTTT
- TRBJ2-2 13 TRBV4-1 - CASRRGAVGELFF TGCGCCAGCAGACGGGGGGCTGTGGGGGAGCTGTTTTTT
many TRBJ2-7 14 TRBV27 - CASSFDRSSYEQYF TGTGCCAGCAGTTTCGACAGGAGCTCCTACGAGCAGTACTTC
few TRBJ2-1 14 TRBV12-3/TRBV12-4 TRBD2 CASRRTSGHNEQFF TGTGCCAGCAGACGGACTAGCGGACACAATGAGCAGTTCTTC
many TRBJ1-5 15 TRBV15 - CATSRDRGITQPQHF TGTGCCACCAGCAGAGACAGGGGAATAACTCAGCCCCAGCATTTT
few TRBJ1-4 14 TRBV6-1 TRBD1 CASSEDRDNEKLFF TGTGCCAGCAGTGAGGACAGGGATAATGAAAAACTGTTTTTT
few TRBJ1-2 15 TRBV6-1 - CASRPGQGRNYGYTF TGTGCCAGCAGGCCAGGGCAGGGTAGAAACTATGGCTACACCTTC
many TRBJ1-1 14 TRBV5-1 - CASSLEGGRAEAFF TGCGCCAGCAGCTTGGAAGGGGGACGGGCTGAAGCTTTCTTT
many TRBJ1-5 14 TRBV27 - CASSGHTFGQPQHF TGTGCCAGCAGTGGACACACCTTCGGTCAGCCCCAGCATTTT
many TRBJ2-1 18 TRBV6-2/TRBV6-3 - CASSNYSLRDFSYNEQFF TGTGCCAGCAGTAACTACTCCCTCCGGGACTTCTCCTACAATGAGCAGTTCTTC
- TRBJ1-5 14 TRBV5-8 TRBD1 CASSLEGAWQPQHF TGTGCCAGCAGCTTGGAGGGGGCTTGGCAGCCCCAGCATTTT
- TRBJ2-7 16 TRBV20-1 TRBD1 CSAPSPSGQGPYEQYF TGCAGTGCTCCTTCCCCGAGTGGACAGGGTCCCTACGAGCAGTACTTC
many TRBJ2-5 13 TRBV7-7 TRBD2 CASSLAGPETQYF TGTGCTAGCAGCTTAGCGGGTCCAGAGACCCAGTACTTC
many TRBJ2-1 13 TRBV30 - CAWSAQGYNEQFF TGTGCCTGGAGCGCCCAGGGCTACAATGAGCAGTTCTTC
- TRBJ1-1 16 TRBV7-9 - CASSFWVGEADTEAFF TGTGCCAGCAGCTTTTGGGTGGGTGAAGCGGACACTGAAGCTTTCTTT
few TRBJ1-5 14 TRBV4-2 - CASSLWSGYQPQHF TGTGCCAGCAGCCTATGGTCCGGCTATCAGCCCCAGCATTTT
many TRBJ1-1 11 TRBV12-3/TRBV12-4 - CASSLGVDAFF TGTGCCAGCAGTCTGGGGGTGGATGCTTTCTTT
many TRBJ2-7 15 TRBV2 - CASSEAWGQDYEQYF TGTGCCAGCAGTGAAGCCTGGGGGCAGGACTACGAGCAGTACTTC
many TRBJ1-3 16 TRBV2 - CASSARTAAGGNTIYF TGTGCCAGCAGCGCCCGGACGGCCGCGGGGGGAAACACCATATATTTT
many TRBJ1-1 14 TRBV29-1 - CSVEEASPVSEAFF TGCAGCGTTGAAGAAGCATCCCCGGTCTCTGAAGCTTTCTTT
many TRBJ2-1 14 TRBV20-1 - CSARDPGRNNEQFF TGCAGTGCTAGAGACCCGGGTCGTAATAATGAGCAGTTCTTC
many TRBJ1-2 16 TRBV19 TRBD1 CASRTPAGGKNYGYTF TGTGCCAGTAGGACTCCGGCAGGGGGCAAGAACTATGGCTACACCTTC
many TRBJ1-3 14 TRBV28 - CASSLIGGGNTIYF TGTGCCAGCAGTTTAATAGGGGGAGGAAACACCATATATTTT
many TRBJ2-1 16 TRBV5-1 - CASSLAPLAAYNEQFF TGCGCCAGCAGCTTGGCCCCATTAGCGGCCTACAATGAGCAGTTCTTC
many TRBJ1-2 13 TRBV30 - CAWSARRYRGYTF TGTGCCTGGAGTGCTCGGCGCTACCGTGGCTACACCTTC
many TRBJ2-7 15 TRBV7-2 TRBD2 CASSRRGLALYEQYF TGTGCCAGCAGCCGTCGGGGACTAGCATTGTACGAGCAGTACTTC
many TRBJ2-7 15 TRBV11-2 - CASSLGTGPFYEQYF TGTGCCAGCAGCCTGGGGACGGGGCCCTTCTACGAGCAGTACTTC
- TRBJ1-6 14 TRBV15 - CATSRDPDNPPLHF TGTGCCACCAGCAGAGATCCCGATAATCCACCCCTCCACTTT